The clone carrying this TCR beta chain was counted ten times or more. Its target is unknown. The CDR3 has 15 amino acids. V lost 6 bases to trimming and J lost 3 bases, with 15 bases between them. The data belong to a study of response to subunit inactivated influenza vaccine. Study-wide points: Authors suggested each seasonal flu vaccination may recruit only limited numbers of new T cells.

TCRdb reprocessed the RT-PCR reads with MiXCR, giving one entry per CDR3 protein. The table has around 580,000 distinct CDR3 sequences, 11% to 15% seen once. The specimen was PBMCs from blood, collected roughly 12 days after vaccination. The receptor was isolated from a man aged 45 to 65 who received an inactivated influenza vaccine. The gene calls are TRBV12-3 or TRBV12-4 and TRBJ1-5; D is unclear. CDR3 in DNA: TGTGCCAGCAGACTCGGACTGGTAGACAATCAGCCCCAGCATTTT. Translating gives CASRLGLVDNQPQHF.